This T cell receptor (beta chain) was recovered during a study of metastatic and nonmetastatic thyroid tumors (dated by TCRdb to 2020 to 2022). Context from the whole study: The researchers compared repertoires between peripheral blood samples and tumor or nodule tissue samples from patients with malignant or benign thyroid disease.

No patient had received any treatment before thyroid surgery. Using T-cell receptor beta sequencing, the researchers looked back retrospectively at clinical samples from patients, gathered between about 2012 and 2018. General findings and caveats noted by the study authors: In both blood and tumor samples, malignant tumors were reported to have significantly higher TCR beta diversity than benign nodules.

Library construction relied on PCR. Sequencing used an Illumina HiSeq 4000. High-throughput sequencing was used to profile the TCR beta-chain CDR3 region of every patient. From the authors' description of their analysis: A classifier to discriminate distant-metastatic papillary thyroid cancer patients was built from CDR3 differences across clinicopathological groups. The Shannon index was used to assess repertoire diversity, and the Morisita-Horn index was used to assess tumor-blood repertoire similarity. The public reads were reanalyzed by TCRdb: fastp trimming at Q25, MiXCR alignment, in-frame beta chains only. The V and J calls come from TCRdb's annotation, not from the publication. The sample table shows roughly 30,000 clones, and 25% to 30% are seen once. The top ten constitute about 32% of the sample. The CDR3, from cysteine to phenylalanine, totals 13 residues. Just CDR3 DNA is preserved here, 39 bases in frame from base 1. V is cut back by 7 bases and J by 5 bases, with 9 bases in the junction unmatched. From the germline V gene, CDR1 is SQVTM and CDR2 is ANQGSEA.

Worth noting for this clone: Its antigen is still unknown. Within one base of it there is no much larger clone, and no base qualities were kept.

The source is a female donor with papillary thyroid cancer or a benign thyroid nodule (not recorded which). Some clones in this sample may be carry-over from other donors' samples. In this chain, TRBV29-1 is recombined with TRBJ2-5, and 8 junctional nucleotides match TRBD1. Sequenced sample: blood. The CDR3 protein sequence reads: CSGTTGESETQYF. The DNA reads TGCAGCGGGACGACAGGGGAGAGTGAGACCCAGTACTTC.